Included here is one TCR beta chain sequence, with context. Random hexamers primed reverse transcription of about 0.45 to 1 ug RNA. The authors amplified TCR beta CDR3 across 54 Vbeta and 13 Jbeta using immunoSEQ multiplex PCR. MiXCR, run by TCRdb on the immunoSEQ multiplex PCR reads, gives a single entry per CDR3 protein. The sample has some 200,000 distinct CDR3 sequences; around nine tenths are singletons. These data are taken from a study of CD8 T cells in Susac syndrome. The CDR3 is 15 amino acids. The V gene's germline CDR1 is SGHTA and CDR2 FQGNSA. V lost 2 bases and J lost 4, with 14 bases in between. The TEMRA cells underwent FACS enrichment, while the CD8+ and CD4+ T cells underwent negative isolation.

This chain connects TRBV7-2 to TRBJ2-5; D not certain. The specimen was CD4+ T cells from PBMCs. This receptor was taken from a human donor with Susac syndrome. The chain's CDR3 is CASSLNSLVGETQYF. CDR3 in DNA: TGTGCCAGCAGCTTAAATAGTTTGGTCGGAGAGACCCAGTACTTC.